This T cell receptor beta chain emerged from a study of T cell responses to AZD1222 COVID-19 vaccine. On the study more broadly: Second-dose intervals near 4 or 12 weeks were combined.

The data were produced by immunoSEQ multiplex PCR, yet TCRdb's version contains in-frame clones alone and is incomplete. In the table there are 150,000 or so clones, more than 85% of which are singletons. CDR1 is SGDLS and CDR2 is YYNGEE in the germline V gene. The V and J ends lost 0 bases and 4 bases respectively, with 10 bases between them. The CDR3 spans 14 residues. As for this clone: Its cognate antigen is unknown.

Overall study results and limits: The CD4 TCRs associated with vaccination extended across spike and predominated at 160-218 and 743-854. Possibly, clonal diversity was underestimated; donors were largely white British and included more females.

The material sequenced was peripheral blood, taken on day 0 of AZD1222 vaccination. This receptor was identified in an adult in good health. The chain joins TRBV9 to TRBJ1-2, with D tentatively TRBD1 (5 bases). CDR3 region: CASSVARDGYGYTF. CDR3 DNA: TGTGCCAGCAGCGTAGCTCGGGACGGCTATGGCTACACCTTC.